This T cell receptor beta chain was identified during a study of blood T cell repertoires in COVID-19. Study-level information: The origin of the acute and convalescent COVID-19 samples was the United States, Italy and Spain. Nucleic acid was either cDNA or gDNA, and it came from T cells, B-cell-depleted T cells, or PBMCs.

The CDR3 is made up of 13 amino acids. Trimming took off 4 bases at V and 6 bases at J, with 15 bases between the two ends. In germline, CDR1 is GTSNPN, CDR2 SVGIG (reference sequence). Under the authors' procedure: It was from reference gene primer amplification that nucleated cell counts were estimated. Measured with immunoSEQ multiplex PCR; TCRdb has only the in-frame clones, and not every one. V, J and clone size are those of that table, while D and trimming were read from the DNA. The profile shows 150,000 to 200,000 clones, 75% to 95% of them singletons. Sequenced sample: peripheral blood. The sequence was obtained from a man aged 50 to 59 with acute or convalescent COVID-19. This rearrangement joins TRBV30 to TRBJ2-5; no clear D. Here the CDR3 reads CAWNSLSEQTQYF. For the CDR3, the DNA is TGTGCCTGGAATTCACTCTCTGAGCAGACCCAGTACTTC.